This is a list of T cell receptor beta chains from one sample in a study of blood T cell repertoires in COVID-19. Some clones are missing from TCRdb's copy, which holds only in-frame ones; the method was immunoSEQ multiplex PCR. Of 84,000 or so clones in the sample, around 92% were seen once. The sequenced sample was peripheral blood. These receptors came from a woman aged 60-75 years with active COVID-19. CDR3s include the opening cysteine and the closing phenylalanine or tryptophan. D genes are given only for firm matches. Only some rows state a clone size, as once, few, many or a class for expanded clones.

j_call v_call d_call clone_size cdr3_aa cdr3_nt
TRBJ2-7 TRBV11-2 - - CASSFGLYEQYF TGTGCCAGCAGCTTTGGACTCTACGAGCAGTACTTC
TRBJ2-7 TRBV11-3 TRBD2 - CASSPKTSGRTEQYF TGTGCCAGCAGTCCAAAGACTAGCGGGAGAACCGAGCAGTACTTC
TRBJ2-7 TRBV6-6 TRBD1 - CATSERQGFYEQYF TGTGCCACCAGCGAGCGACAGGGCTTCTACGAGCAGTACTTC
TRBJ2-6 TRBV9 - once CASSAVFSGANVLTF TGTGCCAGCAGCGCGGTGTTCTCTGGGGCCAACGTCCTGACTTTC
TRBJ1-2 TRBV28 TRBD1 - CASRTNPGQGFGYTF TGTGCCAGCAGAACAAATCCGGGACAGGGCTTTGGCTACACCTTC
TRBJ1-6 TRBV5-5 - - CASSLEGGSSYNSPLHF TGTGCCAGCAGCTTGGAAGGGGGAAGCTCCTATAATTCACCCCTCCACTTT
TRBJ2-1 TRBV6-1 - - CASSEFSNEQFF TGTGCCAGCAGTGAATTTAGTAATGAGCAGTTCTTC
TRBJ1-6 TRBV6-1 - - CASSDRGGSPNSPLHF TGTGCCAGCAGTGATAGAGGCGGCAGTCCGAATTCACCCCTCCACTTT
TRBJ2-3 TRBV30 TRBD2 - CAWSPQGLALRTDTQYF TGTGCCTGGAGTCCCCAAGGACTAGCACTCCGCACAGATACGCAGTATTTT
TRBJ1-1 TRBV7-8 TRBD1 - CASSPRGAGGGLGAFF TGTGCCAGCAGCCCCCGAGGCGCAGGGGGCGGTTTGGGGGCTTTCTTT
TRBJ1-1 TRBV5-4 - - CASNYRGGNTEAFF TGTGCCAGCAACTACCGCGGGGGGAACACTGAAGCTTTCTTT
TRBJ2-5 TRBV3-1/TRBV3-2 - once CASSPTGLGQETQYF TGTGCCAGCAGCCCTACAGGGTTGGGGCAAGAGACCCAGTACTTC
TRBJ2-2 TRBV5-4 TRBD1 once CASSLGQGFTGELFF TGTGCCAGCAGCTTAGGACAGGGCTTTACCGGGGAGCTGTTTTTT
TRBJ2-1 TRBV24-1 TRBD1 - CATSEADRGRARNEQFF TGTGCCACCAGTGAGGCGGACAGGGGCCGCGCGCGGAATGAGCAGTTCTTC
TRBJ2-1 TRBV28 TRBD2 - CASSSGLAEQFF TGTGCCAGCAGTTCGGGACTAGCGGAGCAGTTCTTC
TRBJ1-4 TRBV19 TRBD1 - CASRRTGGSGFNEKLFF TGTGCCAGCCGGAGGACAGGCGGTTCGGGCTTCAATGAAAAACTGTTTTTT
TRBJ1-1 TRBV3-1/TRBV3-2 - - CASSQGLIRLAGNTEAFF TGTGCCAGCAGCCAAGGACTAATCAGGTTGGCAGGAAACACTGAAGCTTTCTTT
TRBJ2-1 TRBV2 - once CASVRGSSYNEQFF TGTGCCAGCGTTCGAGGGAGCTCCTACAATGAGCAGTTCTTC
TRBJ1-1 TRBV5-1 - once CASSSGTLNTEAFF TGCGCCAGCAGCTCCGGGACACTGAACACTGAAGCTTTCTTT
TRBJ2-2 TRBV6-5 - - CASRSGTKNTGELFF TGTGCCAGCCGTTCCGGGACAAAGAACACCGGGGAGCTGTTTTTT
TRBJ1-2 TRBV6-1 - - CASSESGRSSYGYTF TGTGCCAGCAGTGAATCGGGTCGGAGCTCCTATGGCTACACCTTC
TRBJ2-1 TRBV7-3 TRBD2 - CASSLASGGLYNEQFF TGTGCCAGCAGCTTAGCGAGCGGGGGACTTTACAATGAGCAGTTCTTC
TRBJ1-5 TRBV5-1 - - CASSSGTPNQPQHF TGCGCCAGCAGCTCCGGGACACCGAATCAGCCCCAGCATTTT
TRBJ1-6 TRBV6-6 - once CAGGGFFNSPLHF TGTGCCGGAGGAGGGTTCTTTAATTCACCCCTCCACTTT
TRBJ2-1 TRBV7-9 - - CASSLAFEQFF TGTGCCAGCAGCTTGGCTTTCGAGCAGTTCTTC
TRBJ2-3 TRBV25-1 - - CASSAAGSTDTQYF TGTGCCAGCAGTGCCGCGGGGAGCACAGATACGCAGTATTTT
TRBJ2-7 TRBV28 TRBD1 - CASSLGTGADEQYF TGTGCCAGCAGTTTAGGGACAGGGGCAGACGAGCAGTACTTC
TRBJ1-1 TRBV19 - - CASTLRGGNTEAFF TGTGCCAGTACCCTGAGAGGGGGAAACACTGAAGCTTTCTTT
TRBJ2-7 TRBV5-1 TRBD1 - CASSYQGDYEQYF TGCGCCAGCAGCTACCAGGGGGACTACGAGCAGTACTTC
TRBJ2-5 TRBV18 - - CASSPERVLGARYQETQYF TGTGCCAGCTCACCAGAGCGAGTGCTTGGGGCCAGGTACCAAGAGACCCAGTACTTC
TRBJ2-7 TRBV19 - - CASSGGAYEQYF TGTGCCAGTAGTGGCGGGGCCTACGAGCAGTACTTC
TRBJ2-2 TRBV27 TRBD1 - CASSLSAGGHTGELFF TGTGCCAGCAGTTTATCGGCAGGGGGACACACCGGGGAGCTGTTTTTT
TRBJ2-1 TRBV7-9 TRBD1 - CASSSGTGYDEQFF TGTGCCAGCAGTTCCGGGACAGGGTACGATGAGCAGTTCTTC
TRBJ1-6 TRBV12-3/TRBV12-4 TRBD1 - CASSTGVSSPLHF TGTGCCAGCAGTACAGGGGTTAGTTCACCCCTCCACTTT
TRBJ2-2 TRBV29-1 - - CSGIDGTNTGELFF TGCAGCGGTATAGACGGGACGAACACCGGGGAGCTGTTTTTT
TRBJ2-3 TRBV7-9 TRBD2 - CASTGTSSTDTQYF TGTGCCAGCACCGGGACTAGCAGCACAGATACGCAGTATTTT
TRBJ2-5 TRBV6-1 TRBD2 - CASSDILGVRGAQYF TGTGCCAGCAGTGACATCCTTGGGGTGCGGGGGGCCCAGTACTTC
TRBJ1-5 TRBV6-1 - - CASSEALGGARQPQHF TGTGCCAGCAGTGAAGCGCTCGGGGGGGCAAGGCAGCCCCAGCATTTT
TRBJ1-4 TRBV19 TRBD1 - CASSIDRGREKLFF TGTGCCAGTAGTATAGACAGGGGGCGAGAAAAACTGTTTTTT
TRBJ1-5 TRBV6-2/TRBV6-3 TRBD1 few CASSSTGGLYQPQHF TGTGCCAGCAGTTCGACAGGGGGGCTTTATCAGCCCCAGCATTTT
TRBJ1-1 TRBV6-5 - - CACFRVMNTEAFF TGTGCCTGTTTCAGGGTGATGAACACTGAAGCTTTCTTT
TRBJ1-6 TRBV28 - - CASSLTGGRSPLHF TGTGCCAGCAGTTTAACCGGGGGTCGATCACCCCTCCACTTT
TRBJ1-6 TRBV4-3 - - CASSQDPYNSPLHF TGCGCCAGCAGCCAAGATCCGTATAATTCACCCCTCCACTTT
TRBJ2-1 TRBV2 - - CASSEAPSFEQFF TGTGCCAGCAGTGAAGCGCCCAGTTTTGAGCAGTTCTTC
TRBJ2-3 TRBV19 TRBD2 - CATGLAGGDTQYF TGTGCCACTGGACTAGCGGGAGGAGATACGCAGTATTTT
TRBJ2-1 TRBV11-2 TRBD1 - CASSQRQGAGNEQFF TGTGCCAGCAGCCAGAGACAGGGGGCAGGCAATGAGCAGTTCTTC
TRBJ2-1 TRBV9 - - CASSVAAGSYNEQFF TGTGCCAGCAGCGTAGCCGCGGGGTCCTACAATGAGCAGTTCTTC
TRBJ1-2 TRBV9 TRBD1 - CASSADRNYGYTF TGTGCCAGCAGCGCGGACAGGAACTATGGCTACACCTTC
TRBJ2-6 TRBV7-9 - - CASSSGSSSGANVLTF TGTGCCAGCAGCTCCGGGTCGAGCTCTGGGGCCAACGTCCTGACTTTC